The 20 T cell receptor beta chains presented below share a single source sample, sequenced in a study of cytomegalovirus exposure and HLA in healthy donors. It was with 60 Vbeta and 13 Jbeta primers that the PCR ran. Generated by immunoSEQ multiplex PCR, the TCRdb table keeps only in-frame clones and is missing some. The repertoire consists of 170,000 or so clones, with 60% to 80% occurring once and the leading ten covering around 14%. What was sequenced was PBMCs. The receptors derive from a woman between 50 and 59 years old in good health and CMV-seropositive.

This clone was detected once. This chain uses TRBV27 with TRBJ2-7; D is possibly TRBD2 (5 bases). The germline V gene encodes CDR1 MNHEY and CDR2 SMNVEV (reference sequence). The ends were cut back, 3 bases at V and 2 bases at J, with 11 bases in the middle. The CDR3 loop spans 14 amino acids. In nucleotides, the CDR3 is TGTGCCAGCAGTTTGGAGGCCCGGCCCTACGAGCAGTACTTC. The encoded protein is CASSLEARPYEQYF.

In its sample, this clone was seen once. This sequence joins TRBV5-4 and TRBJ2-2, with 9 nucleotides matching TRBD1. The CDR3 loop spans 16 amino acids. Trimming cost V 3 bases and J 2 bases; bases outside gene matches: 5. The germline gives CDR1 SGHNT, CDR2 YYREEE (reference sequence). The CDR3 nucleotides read TGTGCCAGCAGCTCCGAGGACAGGGGAAACACCGGGGAGCTGTTTTTT. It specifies CASSSEDRGNTGELFF.

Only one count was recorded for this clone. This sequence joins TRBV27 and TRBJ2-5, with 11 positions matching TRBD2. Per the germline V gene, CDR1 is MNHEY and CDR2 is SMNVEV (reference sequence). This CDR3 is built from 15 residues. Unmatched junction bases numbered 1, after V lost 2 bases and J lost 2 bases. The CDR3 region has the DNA TGTGCCAGCAGTTTAGGGACTAGCGGACAAGAGACCCAGTACTTC. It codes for CASSLGTSGQETQYF.

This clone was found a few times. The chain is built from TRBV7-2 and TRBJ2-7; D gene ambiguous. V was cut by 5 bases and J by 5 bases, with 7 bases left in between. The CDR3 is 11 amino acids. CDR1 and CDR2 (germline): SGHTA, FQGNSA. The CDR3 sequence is CASSPQNEQYF. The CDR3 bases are TGTGCCAGCAGCCCCCAAAACGAGCAGTACTTC.

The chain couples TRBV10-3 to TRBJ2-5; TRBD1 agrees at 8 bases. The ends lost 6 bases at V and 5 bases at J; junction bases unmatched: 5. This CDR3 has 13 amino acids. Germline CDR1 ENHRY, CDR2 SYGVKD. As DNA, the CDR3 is TGTGCCATCAGCCCGGGACAGGTGGAGACCCAGTACTTC. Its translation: CAISPGQVETQYF.

The chain's CDR3 is CASSTGEGAYEQYF. The CDR3 coding sequence is TGTGCCAGCTCTACTGGAGAGGGGGCCTACGAGCAGTACTTC. The genes are TRBV18 and TRBJ2-7; D is perhaps TRBD1 (6 bases). The CDR3 sequence is 14 residues long. CDR1 KGHSH and CDR2 LQKENI come from the germline V gene. Trimming took 6 bases from V and 2 from J, leaving 14 bases between them.

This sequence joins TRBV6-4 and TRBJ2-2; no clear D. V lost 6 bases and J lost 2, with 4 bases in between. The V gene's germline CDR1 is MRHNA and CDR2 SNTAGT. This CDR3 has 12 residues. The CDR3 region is CASRANTGELFF. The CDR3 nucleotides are TGTGCCAGCAGGGCAAACACCGGGGAGCTGTTTTTT.

CDR3 bases: TGTGCCAGCAGCTACCAGAAGTCCGGGGAGCTGTTTTTT. It encodes CASSYQKSGELFF. V gene TRBV7-2 combines with J gene TRBJ2-2; no clear D. Germline values: CDR1 SGHTA, CDR2 FQGNSA. V lost 4 bases, J lost 6 bases, and 9 bases lay in between. The CDR3 spans 13 residues.

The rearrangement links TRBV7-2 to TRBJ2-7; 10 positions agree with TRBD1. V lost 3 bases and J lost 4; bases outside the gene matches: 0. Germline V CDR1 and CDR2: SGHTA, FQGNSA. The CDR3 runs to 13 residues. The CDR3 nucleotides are TGTGCCAGCAGCTTGGACAGGGGGTACGAGCAGTACTTC. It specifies CASSLDRGYEQYF.

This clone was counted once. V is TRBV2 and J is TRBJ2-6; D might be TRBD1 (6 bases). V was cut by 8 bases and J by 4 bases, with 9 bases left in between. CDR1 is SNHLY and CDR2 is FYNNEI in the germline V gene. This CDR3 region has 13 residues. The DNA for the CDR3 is TGTGCCAGCGGGGGCCTAGGGGCCAACGTCCTGACTTTC. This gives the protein CASGGLGANVLTF.

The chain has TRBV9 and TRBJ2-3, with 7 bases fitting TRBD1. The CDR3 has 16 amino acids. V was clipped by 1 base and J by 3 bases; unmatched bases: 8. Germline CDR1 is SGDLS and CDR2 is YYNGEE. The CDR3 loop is CASSVSTTGATDTQYF. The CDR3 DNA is TGTGCCAGCAGCGTAAGCACAACAGGGGCAACAGATACGCAGTATTTT. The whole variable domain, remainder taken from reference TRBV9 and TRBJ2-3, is DSGVTQTPKHLITATGQRVTLRCSPRSGDLSVYWYQQSLDQGLQFLIQYYNGEERAKGNILERFSAQQFPDLHSELNLSSLELGDSALYFCASSVSTTGATDTQYFGPGTRLTVL.

The CDR3 nucleotides are TGTGCCAGCAGGGCCGGGACAGGGACTTCACCCCTCCACTTT. Translation: CASRAGTGTSPLHF. The chain employs TRBV11-2 and TRBJ1-6; the match to TRBD1 covers 9 bases. J was trimmed by 9 bases and V by 6 bases; bases with no gene match: 6. This CDR3 region has 14 residues. From germline, CDR1 is SGHAT and CDR2 FQNNGV.

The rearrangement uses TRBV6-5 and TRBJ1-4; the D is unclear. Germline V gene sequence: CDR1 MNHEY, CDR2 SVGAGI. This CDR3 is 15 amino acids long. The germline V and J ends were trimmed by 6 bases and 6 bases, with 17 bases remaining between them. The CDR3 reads CASRDSGEGYEKLFF. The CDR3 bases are TGTGCCAGCAGGGACTCCGGCGAAGGCTATGAAAAACTGTTTTTT.

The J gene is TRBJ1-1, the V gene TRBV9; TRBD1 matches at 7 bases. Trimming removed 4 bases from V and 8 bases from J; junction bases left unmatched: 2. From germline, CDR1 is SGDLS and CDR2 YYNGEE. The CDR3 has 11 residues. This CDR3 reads CASSPGGEAFF. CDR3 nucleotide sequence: TGTGCCAGCAGCCCAGGGGGGGAAGCTTTCTTT. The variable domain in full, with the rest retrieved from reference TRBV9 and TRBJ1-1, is DSGVTQTPKHLITATGQRVTLRCSPRSGDLSVYWYQQSLDQGLQFLIQYYNGEERAKGNILERFSAQQFPDLHSELNLSSLELGDSALYFCASSPGGEAFFGQGTRLTVV.

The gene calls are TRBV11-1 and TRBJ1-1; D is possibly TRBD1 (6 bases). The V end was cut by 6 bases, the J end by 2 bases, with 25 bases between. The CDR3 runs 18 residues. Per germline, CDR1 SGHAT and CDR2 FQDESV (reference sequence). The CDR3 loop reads CASSRTTTPGATNTEAFF. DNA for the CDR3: TGTGCCAGCAGTCGAACGACCACCCCAGGGGCGACTAACACTGAAGCTTTCTTT.

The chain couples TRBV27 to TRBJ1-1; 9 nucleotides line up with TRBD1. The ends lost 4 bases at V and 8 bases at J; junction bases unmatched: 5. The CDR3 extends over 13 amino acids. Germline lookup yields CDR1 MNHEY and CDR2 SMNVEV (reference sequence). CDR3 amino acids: CASSSYRGLEAFF. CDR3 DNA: TGTGCCAGCAGTTCCTACAGGGGGCTGGAAGCTTTCTTT.

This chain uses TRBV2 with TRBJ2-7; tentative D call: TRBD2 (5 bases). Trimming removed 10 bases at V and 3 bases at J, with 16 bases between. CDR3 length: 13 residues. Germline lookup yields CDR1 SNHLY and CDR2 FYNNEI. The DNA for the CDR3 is TGTGCCAACCGGAGGCAGGACCTCTACGAGCAGTACTTC. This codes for CANRRQDLYEQYF.

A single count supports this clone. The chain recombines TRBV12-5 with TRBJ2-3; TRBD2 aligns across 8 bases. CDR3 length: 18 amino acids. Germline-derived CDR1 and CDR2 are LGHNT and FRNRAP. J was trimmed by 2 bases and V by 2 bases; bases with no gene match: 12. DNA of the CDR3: TGTGCTAGTGGTTTGCGAACTATACGGGGGGGCCCCACAGATACGCAGTATTTT. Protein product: CASGLRTIRGGPTDTQYF.

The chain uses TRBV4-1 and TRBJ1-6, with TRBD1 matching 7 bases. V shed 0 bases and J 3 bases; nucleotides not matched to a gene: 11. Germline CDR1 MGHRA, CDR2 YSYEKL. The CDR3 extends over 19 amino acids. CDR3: CASSQDQRGQFDYNSPLHF. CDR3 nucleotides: TGCGCCAGCAGCCAAGACCAAAGGGGACAGTTTGACTATAATTCACCCCTCCACTTT.

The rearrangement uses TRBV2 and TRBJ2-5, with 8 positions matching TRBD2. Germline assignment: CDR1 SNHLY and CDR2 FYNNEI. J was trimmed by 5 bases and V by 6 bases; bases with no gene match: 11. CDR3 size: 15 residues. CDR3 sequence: CASRLAAPRRETQYF. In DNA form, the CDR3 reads TGTGCCAGCAGACTAGCGGCCCCGAGACGCGAGACCCAGTACTTC. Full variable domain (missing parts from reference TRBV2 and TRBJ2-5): EPEVTQTPSHQVTQMGQEVILRCVPISNHLYFYWYRQILGQKVEFLVSFYNNEISEKSEIFDDQFSVERPDGSNFTLKIRSTKLEDSAMYFCASRLAAPRRETQYFGPGTRLLVL.